Below, 5 T cell receptor beta chains from the same sample are listed, as sequenced in a study of human T cells and chemical hapten exposure. A single record per CDR3 protein comes from TCRdb applying MiXCR to the RACE reads. The sample lists roughly 380,000 distinct CDR3 sequences, more than 4.5% occurring once. Specified time point: patch test 1, 2 weeks after DPC sensitization. The treatment denotes: therapeutic diphenylcyclopropenone sensitization with weekly scalp DPC. The specimen comprised whole blood, sampled in connection with sensitization to the hapten diphenylcyclopropenone (DPC). These receptors originate from a woman in her forties or fifties with alopecia areata. Some clones in this sample may be carry-over from other donors' samples.

Ten or more counts support this clonotype. This chain joins TRBV5-6 and TRBJ2-6; no clear D. Germline CDR1 is SGHDT and CDR2 is YYEEEE. The length of the CDR3 is 16 residues. V lost 6 bases and J lost 4, with 17 bases in between. The CDR3 here is CASTARIGFGANVLTF. The CDR3 region has the DNA TGTGCCAGCACCGCTCGCATCGGGTTCGGGGCCAACGTCCTGACTTTC.

The V and J genes are TRBV29-1 and TRBJ1-1; D gene uncertain. The CDR3 extends over 14 amino acids. Trimming removed 6 bases at V and 2 bases at J, with 16 bases between. Germline CDR1 reads SQVTM; CDR2 reads ANQGSEA. The CDR3 DNA sequence: TGCAGCGTCCGCCCCCCGCTCACAAACACTGAAGCTTTCTTT. It yields the protein CSVRPPLTNTEAFF.

This clonotype was recorded many times. The chain uses TRBV6-2 or TRBV6-3 and TRBJ2-2; D is unresolved. Germline lookup yields CDR1 MNHEY and CDR2 SVGEGT. The CDR3 is 12 amino acids. Between the trimmed V and J ends, which lost 3 bases and 6 bases, there was a span of 5 bases. CDR3 DNA: TGTGCCAGCAGTTATGCGGCCGGGGAGCTGTTTTTT. It is translated as CASSYAAGELFF.

The V call is TRBV7-8, the J call TRBJ2-3; possibly TRBD2 for D (5 bases). Germline V gene sequence: CDR1 SGHVS, CDR2 FQNEAQ. The CDR3 loop spans 16 amino acids. The V end was cut by 5 bases, the J end by 10 bases, with 25 bases between. CDR3 in DNA: TGTGCCAGCAGCCCCGAAGGCGGACTTCTCGGAGTTTCGCAGTATTTT. It specifies CASSPEGGLLGVSQYF.

The chain recombines TRBV7-2 with TRBJ1-2, with TRBD1 matching 9 bases. The trim removed 2 bases at V and 7 bases at J, leaving 11 bases unmatched. The CDR3 covers 16 residues. CDR1 is SGHTA, CDR2 FQGNSA, per germline. The CDR3 protein is CASSLSRLGQGSGYTF. The CDR3 coding sequence is TGTGCCAGCAGCTTAAGTAGGCTTGGACAGGGGTCTGGCTACACCTTC.